The 14 T cell receptor beta chains below were found in one sample sequenced in a study of graft-versus-host responses after intestinal transplantation. Their target antigens are unknown. Measured with immunoSEQ multiplex PCR; TCRdb has only the in-frame clones, and not every one. This sample yields 90,000 to 130,000 clones, of which 85% to 95% are seen a single time; 1.2% belongs to the top ten. The sequencing used unstimulated CD8+ T cells sorted from spleen or lymph node cells, collected before transplant. These receptors were obtained from a human donor who was the organ donor for an intestinal transplant.

This clone was picked up one time. The chain couples TRBV28 to TRBJ2-5; TRBD1 is a possible D gene (6 bases). The V end was cut by 4 bases, the J end by 4 bases, with 16 bases between. Looked up from germline, CDR1 is MDHEN and CDR2 is SYDVKM. This CDR3 has 15 amino acids. The CDR3 DNA is TGTGCCAGCAGTTCCTACACAGGGTCGGGAGAGACCCAGTACTTC. As protein: CASSSYTGSGETQYF.

V and J are TRBV7-9 and TRBJ2-7; no reliable D call. CDR1 and CDR2 (germline): SEHNR, FQNEAQ (reference sequence). V lost 8 bases and J 6 bases, leaving 17 bases between the germline ends. This CDR3 contains 13 residues. The CDR3 nucleotides are TGTGCCAGCCTACCTCTAGGACGCTCCGAGCAGTACTTC. Translation gives CASLPLGRSEQYF.

The chain couples TRBV19 to TRBJ2-1, with D hard to call. Per the germline V gene, CDR1 is LNHDA and CDR2 is SQIVND (reference sequence). CDR3 size: 13 residues. V lost 5 bases to trimming and J lost 3 bases, with 8 bases between them. The CDR3 loop reads CASSSSLYNEQFF. DNA of the CDR3: TGTGCCAGTAGTTCGTCGCTCTACAATGAGCAGTTCTTC.

About this clone: The same CDR3 arises from other DNA sequences in this sample as well. This chain connects TRBV11-2 to TRBJ2-7; the D is unclear. The CDR3 spans 11 residues. Between the trimmed V and J ends, which lost 5 bases and 3 bases, there was a span of 5 bases. Per the germline V gene, CDR1 is SGHAT and CDR2 is FQNNGV. CDR3 DNA: TGTGCCAGCAGCCTAAACTACGAGCAGTACTTC. Protein: CASSLNYEQYF.

This chain connects TRBV6-5 to TRBJ2-7, with D perhaps assigned TRBD1 or TRBD2 (5 bases each). The V and J ends lost 2 bases and 1 base respectively, with 15 bases between them. The CDR3 runs 16 residues. The germline V gene has CDR1 MNHEY and CDR2 SVGAGI. In DNA form, the CDR3 reads TGTGCCAGCAGTTACCACACCAGTTGGGGGTCCTACGAGCAGTACTTC. This gives the protein CASSYHTSWGSYEQYF.

CDR3 nucleotide sequence: TGTGCCAGTAGTATAGGCCAGGGGATTCCTCAGCCCCAGCATTTT. Residues: CASSIGQGIPQPQHF. The J gene is TRBJ1-5, the V gene TRBV19; possible D gene TRBD1, 6 bases. The CDR3 runs 15 residues. V was shortened by 1 base and J by 6 bases, with 13 bases between the two germline ends. Germline V lookup: CDR1 LNHDA, CDR2 SQIVND (reference sequence).

This clone has a single count. V gene TRBV28 combines with J gene TRBJ2-5; D is undetermined. Germline lookup yields CDR1 MDHEN and CDR2 SYDVKM. This CDR3 is 12 amino acids long. V lost 4 bases to trimming and J lost 10 bases, with 13 bases between them. For the CDR3, the DNA is TGTGCCAGCAGTTACGGGCCTATGGGCCAGTACTTC. Translated: CASSYGPMGQYF.

The chain couples TRBV15 to TRBJ1-6, with TRBD1 identical over 9 bases. This CDR3 spans 15 amino acids. Trimming cost V 3 bases and J 10 bases; bases outside gene matches: 7. Per germline, CDR1 LNHNV and CDR2 YYDKDF (reference sequence). Written as DNA, the CDR3 is TGTGCCACCAGCAGCGAGGGACAGGGACGATCACCCCTCCACTTT. Residues: CATSSEGQGRSPLHF. The full variable domain, rest sourced from reference TRBV15 and TRBJ1-6, is DAMVIQNPRYQVTQFGKPVTLSCSQTLNHNVMYWYQQKSSQAPKLLFHYYDKDFNNEADTPDNFQSRRPNTSFCFLDIRSPGLGDTAMYLCATSSEGQGRSPLHFGNGTRLTVT.

V usage is TRBV19 and J usage is TRBJ1-2; D is uncertain. Trimming left V 6 bases short and J 4 bases short, with 6 bases between. This CDR3 has 11 amino acids. Germline CDR1 LNHDA, CDR2 SQIVND (reference sequence). The CDR3 nucleotides are TGTGCCAGTAGAGTAAGCTATGGCTACACCTTC. This encodes CASRVSYGYTF. Variable domain in full (rest from reference TRBV19 and TRBJ1-2): DGGITQSPKYLFRKEGQNVTLSCEQNLNHDAMYWYRQDPGQGLRLIYYSQIVNDFQKGDIAEGYSVSREKKESFPLTVTSAQKNPTAFYLCASRVSYGYTFGSGTRLTVV.

The chain has TRBV5-3 and TRBJ2-6, with 7 bases lining up with TRBD1. TRBV5-3 is placed among ORFs of uncertain function. V shed 9 bases and J 2 bases; nucleotides not matched to a gene: 5. This CDR3 has 14 amino acids. The CDR3 here is CATQTGTGANVLTF. CDR3 coding DNA: TGTGCCACCCAGACAGGGACTGGGGCCAACGTCCTGACTTTC.

V usage is TRBV6-1 and J usage is TRBJ1-1, with D tentatively TRBD1 (6 bases). Trimming cost V 4 bases and J 0 bases, with 12 bases left between them. The germline CDR1 and CDR2 sequences are MNHNS and SASEGT. This CDR3 contains 15 residues. The CDR3 DNA follows: TGTGCCAGCAGTGGGGACATACGATTGAACACTGAAGCTTTCTTT. It codes for CASSGDIRLNTEAFF.

The rearrangement links TRBV4-1 to TRBJ1-2; D is unclear. The CDR3 extends over 13 amino acids. The V end lost 0 bases, the J end lost 13 bases, and 15 bases lay between the germline ends. The germline V gene encodes CDR1 MGHRA and CDR2 YSYEKL. The CDR3 nucleotides read TGCGCCAGCAGCCAAGATTTGGCAGGAATTCGCACCTTC. Translating it yields CASSQDLAGIRTF.

The V gene is TRBV28, the J gene TRBJ1-1; D is unresolved. V lost 1 base to trimming and J lost 8 bases, with 14 bases between them. This CDR3 has 14 amino acids. CDR1 MDHEN and CDR2 SYDVKM come from the germline V gene. The CDR3: CASSLLSSRREAFF. DNA for the CDR3: TGTGCCAGCAGTTTATTATCATCGAGGAGAGAAGCTTTCTTT.

The chain uses TRBV5-4 and TRBJ2-5, with D possibly being TRBD2 (5 bases). The V and J ends lost 2 bases and 5 bases respectively, with 16 bases between them. From germline, CDR1 is SGHNT and CDR2 YYREEE (reference sequence). This CDR3 is built from 15 residues. The CDR3 coding sequence is TGTGCCAGCAGCTTAGATCCGGGGTCCGGGGAGACCCAGTACTTC. Protein: CASSLDPGSGETQYF.